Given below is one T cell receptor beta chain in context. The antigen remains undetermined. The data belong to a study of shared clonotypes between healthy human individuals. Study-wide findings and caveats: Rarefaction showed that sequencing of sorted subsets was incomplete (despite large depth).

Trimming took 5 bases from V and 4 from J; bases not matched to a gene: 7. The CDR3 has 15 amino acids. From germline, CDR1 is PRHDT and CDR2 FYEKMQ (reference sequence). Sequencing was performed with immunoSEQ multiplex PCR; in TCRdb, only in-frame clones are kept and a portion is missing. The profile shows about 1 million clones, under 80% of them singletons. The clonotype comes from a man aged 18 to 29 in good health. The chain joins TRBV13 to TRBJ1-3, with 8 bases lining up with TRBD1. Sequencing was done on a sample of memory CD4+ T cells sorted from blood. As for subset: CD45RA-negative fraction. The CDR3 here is CASSIRGRLGNTIYF. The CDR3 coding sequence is TGTGCCAGCAGCATCAGGGGGCGACTGGGAAACACCATATATTTT.